One T cell receptor beta chain is described in this entry. The target antigen is unknown. This specimen comes from a study of T cell repertoires in cytomegalovirus infection. TCRdb re-called the reads through MiXCR, storing one row per CDR3 protein. The repertoire has a few hundred thousand distinct CDR3 sequences, 33% of them found once; the top ten carry 15% to 20%. Sample: cultured PBMCs, taken from culture after CMV antigen stimulation. The sequence came from a human donor in good health (CMV status not recorded). Some clones in this sample may be carry-over from other donors' samples.

The DNA of the CDR3 is TGCAGTGCTAGGGAGGGGGCGGATGGCTACACCTTC. Encoded protein: CSAREGADGYTF. The chain is built from TRBV20-1 and TRBJ1-2, with 7 bases matching TRBD1. Germline CDR1 is DFQATT and CDR2 is SNEGSKA (reference sequence). There are 12 residues in the CDR3. The J segment lost 6 bases and the V segment lost 3 bases, leaving 4 bases of the junction unmatched.